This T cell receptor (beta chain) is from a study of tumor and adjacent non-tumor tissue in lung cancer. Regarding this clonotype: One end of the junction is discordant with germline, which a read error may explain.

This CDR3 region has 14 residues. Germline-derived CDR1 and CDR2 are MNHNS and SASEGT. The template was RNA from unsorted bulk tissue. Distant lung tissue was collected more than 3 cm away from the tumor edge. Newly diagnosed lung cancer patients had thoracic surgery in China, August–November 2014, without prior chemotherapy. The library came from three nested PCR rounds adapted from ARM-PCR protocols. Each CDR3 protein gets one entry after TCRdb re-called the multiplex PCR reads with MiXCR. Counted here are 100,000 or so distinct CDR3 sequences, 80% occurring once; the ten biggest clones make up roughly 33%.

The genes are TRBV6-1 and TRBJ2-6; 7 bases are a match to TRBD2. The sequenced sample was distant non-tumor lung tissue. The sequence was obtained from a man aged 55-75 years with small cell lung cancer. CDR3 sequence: CASSPGGGANVPTF. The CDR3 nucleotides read TGTGCCAGTAGCCCGGGGGGTGGGGCCAACGTCCCGACTTTC.